Detailed here is one T cell receptor (beta chain). Its antigen is currently not known. Base qualities are missing; no much larger clone stands one base away. The V end loses 6 bases and the J end loses 0 bases, and a stretch of 19 bases separates them. Measured from the cysteine to the phenylalanine, the CDR3 is 17 residues long. The entry retains the CDR3 DNA only, 51 bases that are in frame from base 1. Taken from the germline V gene, the CDR1 and CDR2 loops are KGHSH and LQKENI. TCR CDR3 regions were amplified from genomic DNA by multiplex PCR using the deep immunoSEQ assay. For each cell subset, the extracted genomic DNA was distributed evenly across all wells of several immunoSEQ 96-well plates, and each plate served as one replicate. For sorted subsets, about 0.2 ug genomic DNA, equal to tens of thousands of T cell genomes, was loaded into each replicate PCR. Purified libraries were quantified with a Qubit 3.0 fluorometer, sized on a Bioanalyzer 2100, and re-quantified with the KAPA Library Quantification kit. Each immunoSEQ 96-well plate was sequenced on its own single-read 150-cycle Illumina NextSeq 550 flow cell. In the paper's pipeline: The immunoSEQ output contained only junctional sequences without quality scores, so filtering could not match that applied to full-length reads. To assign V/J genes and CDR3, sequences were annotated using PyIR, a Python wrapper for IgBLAST v1.9, with IMGT germline references. Reads with weak V/J assignments (E-value above 1e-6), missing CDR3, stop codons, out-of-frame junctions, or ambiguous translated residues were removed. V3J clonotypes were defined as sequences sharing an identical inferred V gene, J gene, and CDR3 amino acid sequence. Percentage overlap between repertoires was computed as shared unique clonotypes divided by the size of the smaller repertoire. Repertoire richness was assessed with RTK rarefaction, the Chao1 estimator, and Recon v2.1 estimates of unobserved clonotypes. For all TCRbeta clonotypes obtained by the gDNA method from a few donors, generation probabilities were computed with OLGA. This is the immuneACCESS table as TCRdb keeps it, with only in-frame sequences that have V and J called. A part of the clones is gone; compared with another copy, unresolved V genes explain less than half, and the rest is unexplained. D and trimming were read from the DNA, whereas the V and J calls and clone size are those reported in that table. The table for this sample lists about 2 million clones; over 85% of them were counted only once. The top ten constitute approximately 1.2% of the sample.

The sample comes from a study of shared clonotypes between healthy human individuals (TCRdb year 2020). Background for the entire study: A couple of women and a few men aged 18 to 49 years were included in the cohort. Different laboratories and diverse techniques were used to prepare libraries and sequence TCR repertoires, to increase sequencing depth and limit assay-specific biases. Per donor, leukapheresis produced somewhere between about 0.9 and 9.5 billion PBMCs. The study deeply sequenced blood TCR repertoires of about 5 healthy adults to estimate repertoire size and the extent of clonotype sharing between individuals. For each donor, three plates each were used for CD4 naive and CD4 memory, two plates were used for CD8 naive, and one plate was used for CD8 memory.

CD8 naive samples consisted of CD45RO-negative cells that were positively selected for CCR7, yielding a CD45RA+CCR7+ population without TemRA cells. Donors were healthy HIV-negative adults with no recently reported acute infections or vaccinations. Every donor was a Caucasian adult residing in Nashville, Tennessee, USA. Blood was obtained by leukapheresis, after which PBMCs were separated by Ficoll-Histopaque density gradient centrifugation and cryopreserved in liquid nitrogen vapor phase. Analytical flow cytometry was used to check the purity and quantity of every magnetically sorted T cell population. Genomic DNA was isolated from every sorted fraction and measured by UV absorbance on a Nanodrop 2000c. The investigation overall reported the following: The genetic and exposure-history diversity represented was limited by the small number of donors. Even with the large sequencing depth, rarefaction of the sorted-subset datasets indicated that sequencing was incomplete. Sampling was restricted to blood, and TCR repertoires in tissues likely differ from the TCR repertoires found in blood. Around 5.4% of naive CD4, 3.5% of naive CD8, about 2.1% of memory CD4, and 0.35% to 0.5% of memory CD8 clonotypes were shared across several donors. Clonotypes shared by all four sorted-subset donors showed higher generation probabilities than non-shared clonotypes. Larger estimated clonotype richness was generally found for naive subsets than for memory subsets. Pairwise subsampling led to the expectation that sequencing depth would affect the degree of clonotype sharing among donors.

The TCR originated in a young man in good health. This receptor chain uses TRBV18 and TRBJ2-3, with the D gene too uncertain to name. Specimen: naive CD8+ T cells sorted from blood. The sample's cell subset or site label, in plain terms: CD45RA+CCR7+. CDR3 sequence: CASSPLPRKPSTDTQYF. The sequenced DNA: TGTGCCAGCTCCCCGTTGCCTCGAAAGCCCAGCACAGATACGCAGTATTTT. Here the CDR3 is joined to the reference TRBV18 and TRBJ2-3 genes, and the full variable domain is: NAGVMQNPRHLVRRRGQEARLRCSPMKGHSHVYWYRQLPEEGLKFMVYLQKENIIDESGMPKERFSAEFPKEGPSILRIQQVVRGDSAAYFCASSPLPRKPSTDTQYFGPGTRLTVL.